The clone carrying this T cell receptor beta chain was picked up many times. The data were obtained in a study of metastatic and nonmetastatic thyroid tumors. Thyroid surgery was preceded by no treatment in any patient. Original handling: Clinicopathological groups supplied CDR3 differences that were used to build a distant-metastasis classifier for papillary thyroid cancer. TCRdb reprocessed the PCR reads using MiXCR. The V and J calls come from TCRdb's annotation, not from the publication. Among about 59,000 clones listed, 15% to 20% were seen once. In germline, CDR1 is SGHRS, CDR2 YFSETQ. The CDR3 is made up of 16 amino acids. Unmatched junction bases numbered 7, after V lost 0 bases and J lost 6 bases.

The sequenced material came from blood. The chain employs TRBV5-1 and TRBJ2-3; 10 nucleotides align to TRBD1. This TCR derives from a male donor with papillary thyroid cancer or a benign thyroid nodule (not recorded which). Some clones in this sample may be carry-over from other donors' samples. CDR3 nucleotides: TGCGCCAGCAGCTTGGCCGCGACAGGGGGCAGCGATACGCAGTATTTT. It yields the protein CASSLAATGGSDTQYF.